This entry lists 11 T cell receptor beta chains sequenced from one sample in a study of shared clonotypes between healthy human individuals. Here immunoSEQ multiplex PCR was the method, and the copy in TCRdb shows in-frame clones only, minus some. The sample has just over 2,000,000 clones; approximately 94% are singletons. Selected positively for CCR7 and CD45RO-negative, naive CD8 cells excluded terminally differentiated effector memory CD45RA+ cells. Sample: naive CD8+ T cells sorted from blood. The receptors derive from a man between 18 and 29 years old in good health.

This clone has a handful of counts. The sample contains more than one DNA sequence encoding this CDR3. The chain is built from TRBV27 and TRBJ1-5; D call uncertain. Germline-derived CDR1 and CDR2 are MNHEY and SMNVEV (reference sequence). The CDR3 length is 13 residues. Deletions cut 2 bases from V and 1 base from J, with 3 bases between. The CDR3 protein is CASSLESNQPQHF. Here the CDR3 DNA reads TGTGCCAGCAGTTTAGAGAGCAATCAGCCCCAGCATTTT.

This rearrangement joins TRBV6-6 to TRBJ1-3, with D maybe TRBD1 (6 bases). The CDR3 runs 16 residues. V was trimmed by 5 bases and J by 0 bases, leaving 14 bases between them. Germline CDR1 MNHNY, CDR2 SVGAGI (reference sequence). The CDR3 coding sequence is TGTGCCAGCAGTCTTTGGGACACCAACTCTGGAAACACCATATATTTT. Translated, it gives CASSLWDTNSGNTIYF.

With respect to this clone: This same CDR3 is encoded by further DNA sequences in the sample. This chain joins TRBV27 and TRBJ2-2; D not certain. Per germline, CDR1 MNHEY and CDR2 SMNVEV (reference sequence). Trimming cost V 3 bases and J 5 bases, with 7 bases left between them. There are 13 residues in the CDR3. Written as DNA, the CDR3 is TGTGCCAGCAGTTTTATGGGTACCGGGGAGCTGTTTTTT. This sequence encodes CASSFMGTGELFF.

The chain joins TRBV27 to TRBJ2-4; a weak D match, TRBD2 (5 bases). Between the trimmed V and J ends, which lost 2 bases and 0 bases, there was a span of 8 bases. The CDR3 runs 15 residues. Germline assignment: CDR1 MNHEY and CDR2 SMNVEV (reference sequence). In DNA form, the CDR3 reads TGTGCCAGCAGTTTAGACTACCTAGCCAAAAACATTCAGTACTTC. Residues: CASSLDYLAKNIQYF.

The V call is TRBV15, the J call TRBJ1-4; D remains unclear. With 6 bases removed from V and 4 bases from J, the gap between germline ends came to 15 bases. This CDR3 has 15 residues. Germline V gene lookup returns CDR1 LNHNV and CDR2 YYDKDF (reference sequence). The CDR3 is CATRRLNNGNEKLFF. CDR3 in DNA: TGTGCCACCAGAAGGCTGAACAACGGTAATGAAAAACTGTTTTTT. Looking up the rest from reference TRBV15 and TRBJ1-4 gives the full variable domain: DAMVIQNPRYQVTQFGKPVTLSCSQTLNHNVMYWYQQKSSQAPKLLFHYYDKDFNNEADTPDNFQSRRPNTSFCFLDIRSPGLGDTAMYLCATRRLNNGNEKLFFGSGTQLSVL.

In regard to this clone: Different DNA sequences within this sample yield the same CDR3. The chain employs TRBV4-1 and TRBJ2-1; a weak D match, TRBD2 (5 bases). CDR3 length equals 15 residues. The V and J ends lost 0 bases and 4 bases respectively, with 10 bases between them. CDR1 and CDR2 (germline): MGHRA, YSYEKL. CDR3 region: CASSQDEGTYNEQFF. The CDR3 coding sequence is TGCGCCAGCAGCCAAGATGAGGGAACTTACAATGAGCAGTTCTTC.

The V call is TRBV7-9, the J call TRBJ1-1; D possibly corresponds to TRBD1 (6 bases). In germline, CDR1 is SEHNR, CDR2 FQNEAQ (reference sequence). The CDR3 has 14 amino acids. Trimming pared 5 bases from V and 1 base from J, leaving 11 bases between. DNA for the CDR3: TGTGCCAGCAGCCGGAGACAGGAGAACACTGAAGCTTTCTTT. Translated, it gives CASSRRQENTEAFF.

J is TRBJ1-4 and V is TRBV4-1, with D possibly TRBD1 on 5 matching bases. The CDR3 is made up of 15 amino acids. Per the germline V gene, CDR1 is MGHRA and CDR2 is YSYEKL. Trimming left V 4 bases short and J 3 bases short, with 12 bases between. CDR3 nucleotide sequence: TGCGCCAGCAGCCTGGGCCCGGGACCTAATGAAAAACTGTTTTTT. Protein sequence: CASSLGPGPNEKLFF.

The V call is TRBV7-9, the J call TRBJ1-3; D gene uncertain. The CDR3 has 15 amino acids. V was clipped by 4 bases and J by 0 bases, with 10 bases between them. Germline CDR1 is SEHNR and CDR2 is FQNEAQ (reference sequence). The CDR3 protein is CASSYFESSGNTIYF. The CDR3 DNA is TGTGCCAGCAGCTACTTCGAATCCTCTGGAAACACCATATATTTT.

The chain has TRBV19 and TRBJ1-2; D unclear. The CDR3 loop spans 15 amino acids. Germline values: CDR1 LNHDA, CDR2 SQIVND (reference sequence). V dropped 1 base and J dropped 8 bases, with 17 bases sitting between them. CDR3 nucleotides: TGTGCCAGTAGTATAGGGTTCGACGGACCCGGGGGCTACACCTTC. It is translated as CASSIGFDGPGGYTF.

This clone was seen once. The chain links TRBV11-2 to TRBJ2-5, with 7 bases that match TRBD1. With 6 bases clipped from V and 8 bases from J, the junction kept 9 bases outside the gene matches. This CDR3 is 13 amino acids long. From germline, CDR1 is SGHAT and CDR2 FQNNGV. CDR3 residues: CASSSEGAETQYF. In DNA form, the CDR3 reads TGTGCCAGCAGTAGTGAGGGGGCCGAAACCCAGTACTTC.